This T cell receptor (beta chain) was recorded in a study of technical replicates of blood from a few donors. This table comes from immunoSEQ multiplex PCR, and its TCRdb copy is limited to in-frame clones, with some not included. The sample carries about 66,000 clones, roughly 92% recorded once. The CDR3 has 15 amino acids. From germline, CDR1 is SGDLS and CDR2 YYNGEE. The V and J ends lost 4 bases and 4 bases respectively, with 18 bases between them. The sequencing sample was made of PBMCs. This clonotype was sampled from a human donor in good health. Some clones in this sample may be carry-over from other donors' samples. The V and J genes are TRBV9 and TRBJ2-7, with a weak D call TRBD2 (7 bases). CDR3 amino acids: CASSPGAGVDYEQYF. In DNA, the CDR3 is TGTGCCAGCAGCCCGGGGGCGGGAGTAGATTACGAGCAGTACTTC.